The source of this T cell receptor beta chain is a study of cytomegalovirus exposure and HLA in healthy donors. Trimming left V 4 bases short and J 6 bases short, with 17 bases between. This CDR3 is 15 amino acids long. CDR1 MNHNS and CDR2 SASEGT come from the germline V gene. The PCR contained 60 Vbeta and 13 Jbeta primers. The method was immunoSEQ multiplex PCR; TCRdb's version includes in-frame clones alone and lacks a portion of them. The data show just over 150,000 clones, over 80% seen once. Study results and limitations: A few chains linked to CMV were shown in vitro to be specific for CMV antigens.

About this clone: Its antigen is as yet unknown.

Sample: PBMCs. This sequence originates from a male donor in good health and CMV-seropositive. The chain carries TRBV6-1 and TRBJ2-3; TRBD2 is a possible D gene (6 bases). CDR3 residues: CASSVGGSSLDTQYF. The CDR3 bases are TGTGCCAGCAGTGTAGGAGGGAGTAGCCTGGATACGCAGTATTTT.